Here is one TCR beta chain with its context. Its cognate antigen is unknown. 5'RACE template switching built TCR beta cDNA with unique molecular identifiers. TCRdb reprocessed the 5' RACE reads and reports one entry per CDR3 protein, with no DNA. In total, the table holds about 150,000 distinct CDR3 sequences. This entry comes from a study of T cells expressing NK-cell markers. Background on the study: All TCR beta repertoires analysed originated from sorted CD3+CD56+NKG2C+, CD3+CD56+NKG2C- and CD3+CD56-NKG2C+ T cells. General study results and limits: What remained unclear was the HCMV specificity of expanded NKG2C+ T cell clones.

This CDR3 has 17 amino acids. Germline assignment: CDR1 MGHRA and CDR2 YSYEKL. The chain links TRBV4-1 to TRBJ2-5; TCRdb's assignment of TRBD1 cannot be checked, as there is no DNA. This sequence was found in a woman aged 45 to 65 in good health. Material for sequencing was blood T cells: a sorted CD56 or NKG2C T cell subset, CD4+ or CD8+ T cells, or bulk PBMC T cells (not recorded which). CDR3 in amino acids: CASSQVDTTPFQETQYF.